The rows below give T cell receptor beta chains drawn from one sample of a study of cytomegalovirus exposure and HLA in healthy donors. Only in-frame clones appear in the TCRdb table, and some are missing; sequencing was by immunoSEQ multiplex PCR. Of approximately 220,000 clones in the sample, roughly 70% were seen once. The sequencing input was PBMCs. Every receptor here comes from a woman younger than 45 in good health and CMV-seronegative. The CDR3 runs from the conserved cysteine through the conserved F or W. Fields, in order: clone size, J gene, V gene, D gene, CDR3 protein, CDR3 DNA. The D gene is left open where the match is weak. Expanded clones are given a class, and other clones once, few, many or no size at all.

>-|TRBJ2-7|TRBV30|TRBD1
CAWSRTGGVFYEQYF
TGTGCCTGGAGTCGGACAGGGGGCGTTTTCTACGAGCAGTACTTC
>-|TRBJ2-7|TRBV6-1|TRBD2
CASSDTRGRPYEQYF
TGTGCCAGCAGTGATACGCGGGGGAGACCCTACGAGCAGTACTTC
>-|TRBJ2-7|TRBV6-5|TRBD2
CASSRLAEGNEQYF
TGTGCCAGCAGTAGACTAGCGGAAGGCAACGAGCAGTACTTC
>-|TRBJ2-3|TRBV30|-
CAWKLGSDTQYF
TGTGCCTGGAAACTGGGCTCAGATACGCAGTATTTT
>-|TRBJ2-7|TRBV27|TRBD2
CASSLGTSGGYEQYF
TGTGCCAGCAGTTTGGGGACTAGCGGGGGCTACGAGCAGTACTTC
>-|TRBJ2-2|TRBV29-1|-
CSVAEPNTGELFF
TGCAGCGTGGCTGAACCTAACACCGGGGAGCTGTTTTTT
>-|TRBJ2-1|TRBV2|-
CASSVGGAGYNEQFF
TGTGCCAGCAGTGTAGGGGGGGCGGGCTACAATGAGCAGTTCTTC
>-|TRBJ1-2|TRBV6-6|-
CASSYRGDRANYGYTF
TGTGCCAGCAGTTACAGGGGCGATAGAGCTAACTATGGCTACACCTTC
>-|TRBJ2-5|TRBV19|TRBD2
CASSTLGLQETQYF
TGTGCCAGTAGCACCCTGGGACTACAAGAGACCCAGTACTTC
>-|TRBJ1-3|TRBV7-6|-
CASSSQGRSSGNTIYF
TGTGCCAGCAGCTCCCAGGGCCGAAGCTCTGGAAACACCATATATTTT
>-|TRBJ2-2|TRBV7-9|-
CTSSRQAGELFF
TGTACCAGCAGCCGACAGGCCGGGGAGCTGTTTTTT
>-|TRBJ1-4|TRBV7-9|-
CASSFGRGREKLFF
TGTGCCAGCAGCTTTGGCAGGGGTCGGGAAAAACTGTTTTTT
>-|TRBJ2-7|TRBV4-1|-
CASSQVQGFSYEQYF
TGCGCCAGCAGCCAAGTACAGGGTTTCTCCTACGAGCAGTACTTC
>-|TRBJ1-1|TRBV2|TRBD1
CASSYRGMNTEAFF
TGTGCCAGCAGTTACAGGGGAATGAACACTGAAGCTTTCTTT
>-|TRBJ2-5|TRBV2|-
CASSARPLVSSQETQYF
TGTGCCAGCAGTGCTCGGCCCCTAGTCTCCAGCCAAGAGACCCAGTACTTC
>-|TRBJ2-1|TRBV11-2|-
CASSSDWSSYNEQFF
TGTGCCAGCAGCTCTGACTGGAGCTCCTACAATGAGCAGTTCTTC
>-|TRBJ1-2|TRBV27|TRBD1
CASRVTGQEDNGYTF
TGTGCCAGCAGAGTCACAGGACAGGAGGATAACGGCTACACCTTC
>once|TRBJ2-6|TRBV27|-
CASSLSGGGANVLTF
TGTGCCAGCAGTTTATCGGGAGGAGGGGCCAACGTCCTGACTTTC
>-|TRBJ1-1|TRBV18|-
CASSPLPRGVVTEAFF
TGTGCCAGCTCACCACTCCCGCGGGGGGTAGTCACTGAAGCTTTCTTT
>-|TRBJ1-1|TRBV5-1|TRBD1
CASSLGQGAFAEAFF
TGCGCCAGCAGCTTGGGGCAGGGGGCTTTCGCTGAAGCTTTCTTT
>-|TRBJ1-1|TRBV7-6|-
CASSLGGGRTEAFF
TGTGCCAGCAGCTTAGGGGGGGGGAGGACTGAAGCTTTCTTT
>once|TRBJ2-5|TRBV30|-
CAWSFPGGQRETQYF
TGTGCCTGGAGTTTTCCCGGGGGGCAGCGAGAGACCCAGTACTTC
>few|TRBJ2-3|TRBV19|TRBD2
CASSRTLAGGTDTQYF
TGTGCCAGTAGTAGGACTCTAGCGGGAGGGACAGATACGCAGTATTTT
>-|TRBJ1-6|TRBV15|-
CATSISGDKSPLHF
TGTGCCACCAGCATATCGGGGGATAAGTCACCCCTCCACTTT
>-|TRBJ2-6|TRBV10-3|-
CAIRAVKGGGFSGANVLTF
TGTGCCATCAGGGCCGTCAAAGGGGGGGGATTCTCTGGGGCCAACGTCCTGACTTTC
>-|TRBJ2-5|TRBV7-2|TRBD2
CASSLRGLAPGETQYF
TGTGCCAGCAGCTTAAGGGGACTAGCGCCAGGGGAGACCCAGTACTTC
>-|TRBJ2-1|TRBV9|TRBD2
CASSLGPSGSGDEQFF
TGTGCCAGCAGCCTCGGCCCTAGCGGGAGCGGGGATGAGCAGTTCTTC
>-|TRBJ1-6|TRBV30|-
CAWSPRVESPLHF
TGTGCCTGGTCTCCCAGGGTAGAATCACCCCTCCACTTT
>-|TRBJ2-3|TRBV19|TRBD1
CACNDRGTQYF
TGTGCCTGTAACGACAGGGGAACGCAGTATTTT
>once|TRBJ1-2|TRBV27|TRBD1
CATTTTGGPRSYGYTF
TGTGCCACCACCACGACAGGGGGGCCTCGTAGCTATGGCTACACCTTC
>few|TRBJ1-1|TRBV10-2|TRBD1
CASSDREGWLMNTEAFF
TGCGCCAGCAGCGACAGGGAAGGCTGGTTGATGAACACTGAAGCTTTCTTT
>-|TRBJ1-5|TRBV5-6|-
CASSSMGGPLFWEPQHF
TGTGCCAGCAGCTCAATGGGGGGGCCCCTTTTTTGGGAGCCCCAGCATTTT
>-|TRBJ2-5|TRBV18|TRBD2
CASSPSILAGGKETQYF
TGTGCCAGCTCACCATCAATCCTAGCGGGGGGGAAAGAGACCCAGTACTTC
>few|TRBJ1-2|TRBV29-1|-
CSVDDIYGSTF
TGCAGTGTCGACGACATCTATGGCTCCACCTTC
>few|TRBJ1-4|TRBV18|TRBD1
CASSLSRTGGGSNEKLFF
TGTGCCAGCTCACTTTCGAGGACAGGGGGAGGATCTAATGAAAAACTGTTTTTT
>few|TRBJ1-1|TRBV7-2|-
CASSLGGEAFF
TGTGCCAGCAGCTTAGGAGGGGAAGCTTTCTTT
>few|TRBJ2-1|TRBV7-9|TRBD1
CASSKGQGVWSSYNEQFF
TGTGCCAGCAGCAAGGGACAGGGGGTTTGGAGCTCCTACAATGAGCAGTTCTTC
>-|TRBJ1-2|TRBV19|-
CASSIGGGNGYTF
TGTGCCAGTAGTATTGGGGGGGGCAATGGCTACACCTTC
>-|TRBJ2-5|TRBV19|TRBD2
CASSIESGGTQYF
TGTGCCAGTAGTATAGAGTCGGGAGGGACCCAGTACTTC
>-|TRBJ2-2|TRBV30|TRBD2
CAWRASGGTGELFF
TGTGCCTGGAGGGCTAGCGGGGGCACCGGGGAGCTGTTTTTT
>-|TRBJ1-6|TRBV9|TRBD1
CASTPGRTGGSPLHF
TGTGCCAGCACACCTGGTAGGACAGGAGGTTCACCCCTCCACTTT
>-|TRBJ2-1|TRBV18|-
CASSALDSSYNEQFF
TGTGCCAGCTCAGCCCTAGACAGCTCCTACAATGAGCAGTTCTTC
>-|TRBJ2-1|TRBV11-2|TRBD2
CASAYTSAGGTEQFF
TGTGCCAGCGCCTATACCTCTGCGGGAGGGACTGAGCAGTTCTTC
>few|TRBJ2-1|TRBV6-5|-
CASTSEGRNEQFF
TGTGCCAGCACATCCGAGGGCCGCAATGAGCAGTTCTTC
>-|TRBJ2-3|TRBV29-1|TRBD1
CSVGATGSTQYF
TGCAGCGTTGGGGCGACAGGGTCTACGCAGTATTTT
>-|TRBJ2-3|TRBV6-1|TRBD1
CASSVDRGFADTQYF
TGTGCCAGCAGCGTAGACAGGGGATTCGCAGATACGCAGTATTTT
>-|TRBJ1-4|TRBV7-9|-
CASSSRTGANEKLFF
TGTGCCAGCAGCTCGCGGACGGGGGCTAATGAAAAACTGTTTTTT
>-|TRBJ2-3|TRBV29-1|TRBD2
CSVAGAGGVTDTQYF
TGCAGCGTTGCGGGAGCGGGAGGAGTCACAGATACGCAGTATTTT
>once|TRBJ1-2|TRBV29-1|TRBD1
CSVVGDRGPDGYTF
TGCAGCGTTGTTGGGGACAGGGGTCCAGATGGCTACACCTTC
>-|TRBJ1-2|TRBV19|-
CASSMLQGTGYTF
TGTGCCAGTAGTATGTTGCAGGGAACTGGCTACACCTTC
>-|TRBJ2-7|TRBV6-1|TRBD1
CASRPPGQGREQYF
TGTGCCAGCAGGCCCCCGGGACAGGGGCGTGAGCAGTACTTC
>-|TRBJ2-3|TRBV5-1|TRBD2
CASSDPTSGTDTQYF
TGCGCCAGCAGCGACCCGACTAGCGGCACAGATACGCAGTATTTT
>-|TRBJ1-5|TRBV19|TRBD1
CASGTAYSNQPQHF
TGTGCCAGTGGGACAGCCTATAGCAATCAGCCCCAGCATTTT
>-|TRBJ1-3|TRBV30|-
CAWSPGQSLSGNTIYF
TGTGCCTGGAGTCCAGGACAGAGTCTCTCTGGAAACACCATATATTTT